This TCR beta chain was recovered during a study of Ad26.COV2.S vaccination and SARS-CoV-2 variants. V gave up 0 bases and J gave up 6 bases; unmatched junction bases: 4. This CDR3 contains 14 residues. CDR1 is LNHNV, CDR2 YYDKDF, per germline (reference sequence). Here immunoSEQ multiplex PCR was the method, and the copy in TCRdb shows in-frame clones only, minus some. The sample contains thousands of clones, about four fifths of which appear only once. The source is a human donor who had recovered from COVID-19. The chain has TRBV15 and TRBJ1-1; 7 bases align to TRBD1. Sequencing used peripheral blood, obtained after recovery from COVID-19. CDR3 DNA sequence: TGTGCCACCAGCAGAGATCAGAGGGGGCCTGAAGCTTTCTTT. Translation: CATSRDQRGPEAFF.